This T cell receptor (beta chain) is from a study of T cell responses to AZD1222 COVID-19 vaccine. Overall study findings and caveats: Among the donors, most were white British and more were female, and clonal diversity was possibly underestimated. Just a handful of AZD1222 recipients tested seropositive at baseline.

Produced via immunoSEQ multiplex PCR; TCRdb's table is partial and in-frame only. Of about 63,000 clones in the sample, around 82% were seen once. In the case of this clone: Its antigen is undetermined.

This CDR3 region has 18 residues. CDR1 MDHEN and CDR2 SYDVKM come from the germline V gene. The V gene end was trimmed by 2 bases and the J gene end by 0 bases; junction bases not matched to a gene: 12. It was second doses at about 4 or about 12 weeks that were pooled. This chain links TRBV28 with TRBJ2-7; TRBD2 aligns across 8 bases. This TCR derives from an adult who received the AZD1222 COVID-19 vaccine. The sample consisted of peripheral blood, taken 28 days after the second AZD1222 dose. In nucleotides, the CDR3 is TGTGCCAGCAGTTTAAAAGAGCGGGGGCGCCCAATCTCCTACGAGCAGTACTTC. It yields the protein CASSLKERGRPISYEQYF. Variable domain in full (rest from reference TRBV28 and TRBJ2-7): DVKVTQSSRYLVKRTGEKVFLECVQDMDHENMFWYRQDPGLGLRLIYFSYDVKMKEKGDIPEGYSVSREKKERFSLILESASTNQTSMYLCASSLKERGRPISYEQYFGPGTRLTVT.